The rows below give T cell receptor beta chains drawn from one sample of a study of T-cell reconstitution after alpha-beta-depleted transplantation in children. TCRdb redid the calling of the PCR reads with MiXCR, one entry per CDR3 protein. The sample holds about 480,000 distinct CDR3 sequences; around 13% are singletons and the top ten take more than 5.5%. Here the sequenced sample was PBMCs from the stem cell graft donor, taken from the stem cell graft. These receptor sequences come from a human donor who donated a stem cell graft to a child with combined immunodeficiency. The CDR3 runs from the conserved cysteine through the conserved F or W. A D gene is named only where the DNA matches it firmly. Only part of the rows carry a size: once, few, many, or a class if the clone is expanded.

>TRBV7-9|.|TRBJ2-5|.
CASSLAQDQETQYF
TGTGCCAGCAGCTTAGCCCAAGACCAAGAGACCCAGTACTTC
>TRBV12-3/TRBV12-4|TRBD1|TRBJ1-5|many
CASRAILGQGEGPQHF
TGTGCCAGCAGGGCCATATTGGGACAGGGGGAAGGACCCCAGCATTTT
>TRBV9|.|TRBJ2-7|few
CASSPLGISYEQYF
TGTGCCAGCAGCCCCCTTGGGATCTCCTACGAGCAGTACTTC
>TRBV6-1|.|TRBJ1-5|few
CASSRGGQGQPQHF
TGTGCCAGCAGTCGAGGGGGTCAGGGTCAGCCCCAGCATTTT
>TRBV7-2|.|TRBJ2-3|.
CASSFTWAGPDTQYF
TGTGCCAGCAGCTTCACTTGGGCAGGGCCAGATACGCAGTATTTT
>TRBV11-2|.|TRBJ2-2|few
CASSLVGGFANTGELFF
TGTGCCAGCAGCTTAGTCGGCGGATTCGCGAACACCGGGGAGCTGTTTTTT
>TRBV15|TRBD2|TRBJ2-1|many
CATSSGGAVSDEQFF
TGTGCCACCAGCAGCGGGGGGGCGGTATCCGATGAGCAGTTCTTC
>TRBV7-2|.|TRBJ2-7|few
CASSIGSLGEQYF
TGTGCCAGCAGCATAGGCTCACTCGGGGAGCAGTACTTC
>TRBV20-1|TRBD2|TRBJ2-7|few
CSARGGLAGNHEQYF
TGCAGTGCTAGAGGGGGACTAGCGGGAAACCACGAGCAGTACTTC
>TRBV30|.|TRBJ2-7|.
CAWSVFREEQYF
TGTGCCTGGAGTGTATTTCGGGAGGAGCAGTACTTC
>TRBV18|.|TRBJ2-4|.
CASSPVSGVKNIQYF
TGTGCCAGCTCCCCCGTCTCGGGCGTGAAAAACATTCAGTACTTC
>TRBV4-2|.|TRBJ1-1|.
CASSQEGAFKGGTEAFF
TGTGCCAGCAGCCAAGAAGGGGCCTTTAAGGGCGGCACTGAAGCTTTCTTT
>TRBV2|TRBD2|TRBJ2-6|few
CASSHALAGSGANVLTF
TGTGCCAGCAGCCACGCACTAGCGGGGAGTGGGGCCAACGTCCTGACTTTC
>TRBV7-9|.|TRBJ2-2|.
CASAPPRGSNTGELFF
TGTGCCAGCGCCCCCCCCCGGGGCTCGAACACCGGGGAGCTGTTTTTT
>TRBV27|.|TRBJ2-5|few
CASSLMRGSQTQYF
TGTGCCAGCAGTTTAATGAGGGGCAGTCAGACCCAGTACTTC
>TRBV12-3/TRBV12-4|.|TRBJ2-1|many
CASSFSTYSYNEQFF
TGTGCCAGCAGTTTCAGCACCTACTCCTACAATGAGCAGTTCTTC
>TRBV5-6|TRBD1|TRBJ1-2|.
CASRQAGTGVGYTF
TGTGCCAGCAGACAAGCCGGGACAGGGGTTGGCTACACCTTC
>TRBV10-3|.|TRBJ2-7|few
CATGTGSSYEQYF
TGTGCCACCGGGACGGGTAGCTCCTACGAGCAGTACTTC
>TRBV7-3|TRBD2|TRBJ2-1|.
CASSLDGGSSYNEQFF
TGTGCCAGCAGCTTAGATGGCGGGAGCTCCTACAATGAGCAGTTCTTC
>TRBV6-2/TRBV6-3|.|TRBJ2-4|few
CASSHAGSDVRPQYF
TGTGCCAGCAGTCATGCTGGGTCCGACGTTCGGCCTCAGTACTTC
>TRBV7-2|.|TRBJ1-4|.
CASSLLGVGEKLFF
TGTGCCAGCAGCTTGCTAGGGGTCGGGGAAAAACTGTTTTTT
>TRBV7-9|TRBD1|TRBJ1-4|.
CASSPYWDSNEKLFF
TGTGCCAGCAGCCCTTATTGGGACAGTAATGAAAAACTGTTTTTT
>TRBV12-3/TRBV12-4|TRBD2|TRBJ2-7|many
CASSFTSGGYEQYF
TGTGCCAGCAGTTTTACTAGCGGGGGGTACGAGCAGTACTTC
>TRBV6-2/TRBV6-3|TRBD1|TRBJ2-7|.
CASSQPRDSKYEQYF
TGTGCCAGCAGTCAACCCCGGGACAGCAAATACGAGCAGTACTTC
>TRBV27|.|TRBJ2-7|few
CATRAGLGDEQYF
TGTGCCACCAGAGCAGGCCTTGGAGACGAGCAGTACTTC
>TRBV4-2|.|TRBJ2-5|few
CASSQTPQGSSSGTQYF
TGTGCCAGCAGCCAAACTCCCCAGGGGTCTAGCAGTGGGACCCAGTACTTC
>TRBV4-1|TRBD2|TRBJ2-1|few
CASRRAGEDEQFF
TGCGCCAGCCGTCGGGCGGGGGAGGATGAGCAGTTCTTC
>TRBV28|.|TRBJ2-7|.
CASSIDSHPYEQYF
TGTGCCAGCAGTATTGACAGCCACCCCTACGAGCAGTACTTC
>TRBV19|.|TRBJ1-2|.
CASSIAPNRLLYGYTF
TGTGCCAGTAGTATAGCCCCGAACAGACTCCTCTATGGCTACACCTTC
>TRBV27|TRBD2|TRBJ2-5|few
CASSAGTSPLQTQYF
TGTGCCAGCAGTGCCGGGACTAGCCCTCTCCAGACCCAGTACTTC
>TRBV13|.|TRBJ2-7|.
CASSTDRISYEQYF
TGTGCCAGCAGCACAGACCGAATCTCCTACGAGCAGTACTTC
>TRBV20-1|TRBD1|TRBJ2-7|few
CSAHVGQGHEQYF
TGCAGTGCTCACGTAGGACAGGGGCACGAGCAGTACTTC
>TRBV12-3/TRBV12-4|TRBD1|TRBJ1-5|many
CASSFWTGGSGQPQHF
TGTGCCAGCAGTTTCTGGACAGGGGGCTCCGGTCAGCCCCAGCATTTT
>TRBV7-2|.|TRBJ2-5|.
CASSRATRMETQYF
TGTGCCAGCAGCCGAGCGACTAGGATGGAGACCCAGTACTTC
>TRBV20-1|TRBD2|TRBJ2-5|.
CSATPGREGGGETQYF
TGCAGTGCTACCCCCGGGCGTGAGGGCGGGGGAGAGACCCAGTACTTC
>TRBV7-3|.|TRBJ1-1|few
CASSSGAGGTEAFF
TGTGCCAGCAGCAGCGGGGCCGGAGGCACTGAAGCTTTCTTT
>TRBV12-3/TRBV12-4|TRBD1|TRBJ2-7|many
CASSPLGQGADEQYF
TGTGCCAGCAGTCCCCTGGGACAGGGGGCGGACGAGCAGTACTTC
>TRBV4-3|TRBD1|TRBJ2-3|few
CASSQVGGRDTQYF
TGCGCCAGCAGCCAAGTAGGGGGCAGGGATACGCAGTATTTT
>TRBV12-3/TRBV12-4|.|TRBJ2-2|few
CASSQRDGELFF
TGTGCCAGCAGTCAAAGGGACGGGGAGCTGTTTTTT
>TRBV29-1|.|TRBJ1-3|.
CSVEEGGTGAGNTIYF
TGCAGCGTTGAAGAGGGGGGCACGGGAGCTGGAAACACCATATATTTT
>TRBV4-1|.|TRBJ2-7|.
CASSHEGGDPYEQYF
TGCGCCAGCAGCCATGAAGGAGGTGACCCCTACGAGCAGTACTTC
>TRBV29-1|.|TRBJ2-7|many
CSVLGLTSYEQYF
TGCAGCGTCCTTGGACTTACCTCCTACGAGCAGTACTTC
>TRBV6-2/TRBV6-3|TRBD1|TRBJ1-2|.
CASSSPGQGSYGYTF
TGTGCCAGCAGTTCCCCGGGACAGGGGAGTTATGGCTACACCTTC
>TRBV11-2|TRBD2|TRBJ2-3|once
CASSYSGRAWTDTQYF
TGTGCCAGCAGCTACAGCGGGAGGGCCTGGACAGATACGCAGTATTTT
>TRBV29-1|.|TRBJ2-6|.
CSASTGGANVLTF
TGCAGCGCTTCGACTGGTGGGGCCAACGTCCTGACTTTC
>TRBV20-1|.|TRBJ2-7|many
CSATSSSISYEQYF
TGCAGTGCTACCTCTAGCTCTATCTCCTACGAGCAGTACTTC
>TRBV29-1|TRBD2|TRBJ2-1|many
CSAKRDSSGNEQFF
TGCAGCGCGAAGCGGGATAGCTCTGGCAATGAGCAGTTCTTC
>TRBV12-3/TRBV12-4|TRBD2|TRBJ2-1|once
CASSFSGLAYYNEQFF
TGTGCCAGCAGTTTTTCAGGACTAGCGTATTACAATGAGCAGTTCTTC
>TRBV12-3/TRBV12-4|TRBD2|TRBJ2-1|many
CASSELAGEGSEQFF
TGTGCCAGCAGTGAACTAGCGGGAGAAGGAAGTGAGCAGTTCTTC
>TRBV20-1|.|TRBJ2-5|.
CSARRTWKETQYF
TGCAGTGCTAGGAGGACATGGAAAGAGACCCAGTACTTC
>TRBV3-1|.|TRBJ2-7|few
CAAAAGASYEQYF
TGTGCCGCCGCGGCGGGCGCCTCCTACGAGCAGTACTTC
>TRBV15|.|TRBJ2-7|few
CATSSPSSYEQYF
TGTGCCACCAGCTCCCCTAGCTCCTACGAGCAGTACTTC
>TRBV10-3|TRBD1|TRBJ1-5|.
CAISGDREYQPQHF
TGTGCCATCAGTGGTGACAGGGAGTATCAGCCCCAGCATTTT
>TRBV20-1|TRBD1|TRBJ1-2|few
CSATNIQGIYGYTF
TGCAGTGCTACAAACATACAGGGGATCTATGGCTACACCTTC
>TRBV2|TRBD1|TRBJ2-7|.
CASRWRQGLDEQYF
TGTGCCAGCAGGTGGAGACAGGGGTTGGACGAGCAGTACTTC
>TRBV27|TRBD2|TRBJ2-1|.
CASSLPPQRGGINEQFF
TGTGCCAGCAGTTTACCCCCCCAGCGGGGGGGCATTAATGAGCAGTTCTTC
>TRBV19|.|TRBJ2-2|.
CASSTIQGTGELFF
TGTGCCAGTAGTACAATACAGGGAACCGGGGAGCTGTTTTTT
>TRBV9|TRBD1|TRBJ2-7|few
CASSTSGTGTYEQYF
TGTGCCAGCAGCACGTCCGGGACAGGGACCTACGAGCAGTACTTC
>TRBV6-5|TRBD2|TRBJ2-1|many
CASSQSGLAIYNEQFF
TGTGCCAGCAGTCAATCGGGACTAGCGATCTACAATGAGCAGTTCTTC
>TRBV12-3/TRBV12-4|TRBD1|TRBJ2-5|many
CASSQNRGPETQYF
TGTGCCAGCAGTCAAAACAGGGGTCCAGAGACCCAGTACTTC